This T cell receptor (beta chain) comes out of a study of cytomegalovirus exposure and HLA in healthy donors. Notes on the study in general: It was confirmed in vitro that a few of the CMV-associated chains were specific for CMV antigens.

With respect to this clone: What it recognizes is unknown.

The primer mix had 60 Vbeta and 13 Jbeta primers. Original processing methods: A later analysis tallied about 80 million unique TCR beta chains, 9 million to 12 million of them shared. Produced via immunoSEQ multiplex PCR; TCRdb's table is partial and in-frame only. Clonal size and the V and J genes are those of that table, whereas D and trimming came from the DNA. Here the sample spans under 250,000 clones, around 81% being singletons. Among the donors, all were healthy bone marrow donors. Germline V CDR1 and CDR2: LNHDA, SQIVND (reference sequence). V gave up 9 bases and J gave up 5 bases; unmatched junction bases: 13. CDR3 length equals 15 residues.

The sample consisted of PBMCs. The origin of this receptor is a woman aged 55 to 70 in good health and CMV-seropositive. The rearrangement uses TRBV19 and TRBJ1-2; 9 nucleotides agree with TRBD1. This CDR3 reads CASRGQGNRQYGYTF. CDR3 sequence (DNA): TGTGCCAGCCGTGGACAGGGGAACCGTCAATATGGCTACACCTTC.